This T cell receptor beta chain was profiled in a study of T cell responses to AZD1222 COVID-19 vaccine (dated by TCRdb to the early 2020s). General notes on the study: A total of 230 to 250 trial participants underwent TCR sequencing, of whom about 200 had received two doses of AZD1222 and 26 had received two doses of the MenACWY control vaccine. Trial participants were enrolled into age subgroups of 18-55, 56-69 and 70-plus years, which contained 148, 28 and 57 TCR-sequenced participants, respectively. Broad study findings and their caveats: A significant rise in spike-specific TCR breadth and depth was observed after two AZD1222 doses relative to day 0 and relative to MenACWY recipients. Vaccine-associated CD4 TCRs spanned the whole spike protein, with dominant responses in regions 160-218 and 743-854. Participants were mostly white British, with more females than males. The authors suggested clonal diversity may have been underestimated. In the small 56-69-year group, the increase in depth fell short of significance, most likely because of low power. Conclusions about previously exposed vaccinees are limited, since just a handful of AZD1222 recipients were seropositive for SARS-CoV-2 at baseline. Nearly half of unique spike-specific TCRs reportedly recognized epitopes outside regions mutated in the B.1.351 and B.1.1.7 variants. No day 14 peak-response samples were available, so repertoires were characterized only after the peak T cell response.

Points on this clone: Its antigen specificity is not known. No base quality values were provided; no much bigger clone lies one nucleotide off.

The sample's time point label, decoded: about 28 days (+/-7) after the second vaccine dose. AZD1222 recipients with second doses at about 4 weeks or about 12 weeks were pooled, because spike-specific TCR depth and breadth did not differ between schedules. Vaccinee samples came from UK trials COV001 and COV002, including a single-blind randomized controlled phase 2/3 trial of AZD1222 (ChAdOx1 nCoV-19) in healthy adults. For TCRbeta chain sequencing, PBMC samples from trial participants were taken at day 0 and at day 28 after the second dose. The CDR3 regions of human TCRbeta chains were analyzed by immunosequencing. Regarding the original processing steps: Repertoire TCRs were checked for matches against a reference library of SARS-CoV-2-specific TCRs that had been generated using the MIRA antigen-specificity platform. Breadth was defined as the fraction of unique TCRs that were SARS-CoV-2-associated. Depth was defined as the fraction of total T cells that were SARS-CoV-2-associated. Using the MIRA data, every spike-specific TCR was mapped to the spike region that the TCR reacted to and assigned to either a CD4 or a CD8 class. Log10-transformed breadth and depth values were compared by one-way ANOVA with Sidak's multiple comparisons tests. The table was pulled from immuneACCESS by TCRdb, which kept in-frame rearrangements only. Such tables lose some clones; where checked, under half of the loss comes from unresolved V genes, and the rest has no known cause. The V and J calls and clone size are taken from that table; D and trimming were inferred from the DNA. The sample data list more than 40,000 clones, and about 92% of these were observed just once. Jointly, the top ten make up about a third of the sample.

CDR1 and CDR2 are drawn from the germline V gene: MNHEY, SVGEGT. V is shortened by 0 bases, J by 0 bases, and the region joining them spans 14 bases. CDR3 length: 17 amino acids, cysteine to phenylalanine. Just the 51-base CDR3 DNA is kept, in frame starting at base 1. This chain joins TRBV6-2 or TRBV6-3 to TRBJ1-1, with a weak D call of TRBD1 (5 bases match). This TCR derives from an adult who received the AZD1222 COVID-19 vaccine. The sample consisted of peripheral blood, taken 28 days after the second AZD1222 dose. The CDR3 region reads CASSYSGGNGVNTEAFF. The DNA reads TGTGCCAGCAGTTACTCGGGGGGAAACGGGGTGAACACTGAAGCTTTCTTT.